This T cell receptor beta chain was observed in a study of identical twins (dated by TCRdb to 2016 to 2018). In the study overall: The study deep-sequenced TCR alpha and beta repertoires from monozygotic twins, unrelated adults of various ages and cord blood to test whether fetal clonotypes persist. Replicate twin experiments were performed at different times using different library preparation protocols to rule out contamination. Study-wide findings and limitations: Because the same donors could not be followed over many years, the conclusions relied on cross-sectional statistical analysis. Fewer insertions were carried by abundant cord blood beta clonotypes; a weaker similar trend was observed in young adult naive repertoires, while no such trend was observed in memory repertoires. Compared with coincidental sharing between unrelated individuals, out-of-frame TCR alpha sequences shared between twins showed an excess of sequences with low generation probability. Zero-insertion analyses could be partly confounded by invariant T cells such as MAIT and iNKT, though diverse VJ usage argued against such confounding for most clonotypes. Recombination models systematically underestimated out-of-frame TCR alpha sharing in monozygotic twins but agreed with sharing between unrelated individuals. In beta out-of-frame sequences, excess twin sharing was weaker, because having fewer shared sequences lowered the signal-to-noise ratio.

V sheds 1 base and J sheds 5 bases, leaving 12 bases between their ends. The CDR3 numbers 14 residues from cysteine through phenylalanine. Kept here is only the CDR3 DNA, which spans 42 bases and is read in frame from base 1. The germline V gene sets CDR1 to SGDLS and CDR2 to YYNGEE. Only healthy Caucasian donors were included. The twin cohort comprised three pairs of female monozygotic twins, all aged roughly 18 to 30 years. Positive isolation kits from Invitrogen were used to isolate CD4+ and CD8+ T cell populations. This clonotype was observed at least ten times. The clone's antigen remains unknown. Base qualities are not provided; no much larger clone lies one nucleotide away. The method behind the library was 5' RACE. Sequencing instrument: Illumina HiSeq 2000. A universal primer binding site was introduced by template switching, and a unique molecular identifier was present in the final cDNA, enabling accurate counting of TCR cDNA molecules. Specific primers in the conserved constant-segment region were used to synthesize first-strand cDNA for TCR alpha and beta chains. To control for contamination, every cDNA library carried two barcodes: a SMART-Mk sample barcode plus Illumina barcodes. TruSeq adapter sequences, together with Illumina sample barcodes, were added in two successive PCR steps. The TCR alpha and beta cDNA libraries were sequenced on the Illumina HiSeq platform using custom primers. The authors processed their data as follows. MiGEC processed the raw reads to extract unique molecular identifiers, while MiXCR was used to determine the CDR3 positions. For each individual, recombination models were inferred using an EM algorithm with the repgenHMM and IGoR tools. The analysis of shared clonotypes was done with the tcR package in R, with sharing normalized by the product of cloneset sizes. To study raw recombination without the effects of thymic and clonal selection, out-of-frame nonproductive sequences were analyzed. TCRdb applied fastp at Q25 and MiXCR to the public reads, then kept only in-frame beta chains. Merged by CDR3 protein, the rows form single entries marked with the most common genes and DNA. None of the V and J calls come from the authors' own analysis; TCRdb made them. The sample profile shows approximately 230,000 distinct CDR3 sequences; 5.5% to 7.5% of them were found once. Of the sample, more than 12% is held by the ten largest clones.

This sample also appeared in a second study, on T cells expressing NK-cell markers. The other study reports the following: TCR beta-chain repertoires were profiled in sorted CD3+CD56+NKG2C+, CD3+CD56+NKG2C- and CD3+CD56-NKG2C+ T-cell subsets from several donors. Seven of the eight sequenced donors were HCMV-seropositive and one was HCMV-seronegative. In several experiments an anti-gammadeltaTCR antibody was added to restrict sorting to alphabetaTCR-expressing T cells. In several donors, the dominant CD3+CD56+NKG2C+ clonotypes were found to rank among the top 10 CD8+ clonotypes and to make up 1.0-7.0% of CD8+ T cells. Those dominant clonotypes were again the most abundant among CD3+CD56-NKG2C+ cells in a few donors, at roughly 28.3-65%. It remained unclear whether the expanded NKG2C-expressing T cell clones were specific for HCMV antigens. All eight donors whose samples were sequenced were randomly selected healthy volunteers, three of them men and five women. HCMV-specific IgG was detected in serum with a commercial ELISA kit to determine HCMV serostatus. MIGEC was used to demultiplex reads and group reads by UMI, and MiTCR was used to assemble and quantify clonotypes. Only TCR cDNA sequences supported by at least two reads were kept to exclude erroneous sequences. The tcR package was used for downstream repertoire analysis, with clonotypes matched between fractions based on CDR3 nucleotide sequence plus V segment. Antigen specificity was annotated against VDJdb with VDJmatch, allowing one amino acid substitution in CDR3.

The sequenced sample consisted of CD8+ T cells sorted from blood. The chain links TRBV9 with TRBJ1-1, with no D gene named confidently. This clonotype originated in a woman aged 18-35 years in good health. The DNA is TGTGCCAGCAGCGTATCTCATCCTGGGACTGAAGCTTTCTTT. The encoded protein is CASSVSHPGTEAFF.